Following are 3 T cell receptor beta chains from one sample sequenced in a study of a mutant IDH1 vaccine in newly diagnosed glioma. Noted time point: week 47, end of study. Vaccinated patients received 300 ug of mutant IDH1 20-mer peptide per dose, with topical imiquimod. Sequencing was performed with immunoSEQ multiplex PCR; in TCRdb, only in-frame clones are kept and a portion is missing. This sample has approximately 84,000 clones; around four fifths occur once, and the top ten carry approximately 5.4%. No antigens are known for them. The sequences come from PBMCs, collected from a glioma patient whose treatment included an IDH1 peptide vaccine. These receptors came from a man between 40 and 49 years old with glioma.

The V gene is TRBV2, the J gene TRBJ2-2; no clear D gene. There are 13 residues in the CDR3. Looked up from germline, CDR1 is SNHLY and CDR2 is FYNNEI. V lost 0 bases, J lost 7 bases, and 6 bases lay in between. CDR3 coding DNA: TGTGCCAGCAGTGAAGCGCGTAGCGGGGAGCTGTTTTTT. Protein: CASSEARSGELFF. The variable domain in full, with the rest retrieved from reference TRBV2 and TRBJ2-2, is EPEVTQTPSHQVTQMGQEVILRCVPISNHLYFYWYRQILGQKVEFLVSFYNNEISEKSEIFDDQFSVERPDGSNFTLKIRSTKLEDSAMYFCASSEARSGELFFGEGSRLTVL.

This clone has just one count. This chain joins TRBV10-3 and TRBJ2-1, with a weak D call TRBD1 (6 bases). The CDR3 length is 14 residues. CDR1 is ENHRY, CDR2 SYGVKD, per germline. V was trimmed by 3 bases and J by 6 bases, leaving 12 bases between them. The chain's CDR3 is CAISDATRGNEQFF. In DNA, the CDR3 is TGTGCCATCAGTGACGCGACCAGGGGCAATGAGCAGTTCTTC.

The chain has TRBV4-1 and TRBJ2-4; D gene unclear. The CDR3 totals 14 residues. CDR1 is MGHRA and CDR2 is YSYEKL in the germline V gene. V lost 0 bases to trimming and J lost 10 bases, with 13 bases between them. CDR3 amino acids: CASSQEARTAIQYF. DNA of the CDR3: TGCGCCAGCAGCCAAGAGGCCCGAACAGCAATTCAGTACTTC.